The 7 T cell receptor beta chains below were found in one sample sequenced in a study of CD8 T cells in Susac syndrome (dated by TCRdb to the late 2010s). Library preparation employed the immunoSEQ multiplex PCR assay. RNA was extracted using the RNeasy kit, and about 0.45 to 1 microgram was reverse transcribed with random hexamers. The public reads were run again by TCRdb, first through fastp at Q25 and then through MiXCR, and only productive beta chains were kept. One record per CDR3 amino acid sequence lists the most common genes and DNA. Here the sample has about 300,000 distinct CDR3 sequences; approximately 85% occur a single time. In total, the top ten clones hold around 0.2% of the sample. Sequencing was done on a sample of CD8+ T cells from PBMCs. The receptors were gathered from a human donor with multiple sclerosis.

The gene calls are TRBV27 and TRBJ1-1, with D perhaps matching TRBD1 (6 bases). The CDR3 is made up of 12 amino acids. Trimming stripped 9 bases from V and 4 bases from J, with 12 bases between. CDR1 is MNHEY, CDR2 SMNVEV, per germline (reference sequence). In nucleotides, the CDR3 is TGTGCCAGTGGCAGGGGTCTCACTGAAGCTTTCTTT. Its translation: CASGRGLTEAFF.

This chain uses TRBV4-1 with TRBJ1-2; 9 nucleotides line up with TRBD1. The junction had 6 bases not matched to a gene; V was cut back by 1 base and J by 9 bases. The V gene's germline CDR1 is MGHRA and CDR2 YSYEKL. There are 14 residues in the CDR3. The CDR3 bases are TGCGCCAGCAGCCAAGGACAGGGGGTTGGTCGCTACACCTTC. Translation gives CASSQGQGVGRYTF.

This chain links TRBV15 with TRBJ2-3; 8 positions match TRBD1. CDR1 and CDR2 from the germline V gene are LNHNV and YYDKDF (reference sequence). V gave up 0 bases and J gave up 0 bases; unmatched junction bases: 11. CDR3 length equals 19 residues. The CDR3 region is CATSRDLLTGDSSTDTQYF. Written as DNA, the CDR3 is TGTGCCACCAGCAGAGATCTCCTGACAGGGGATTCTAGCACAGATACGCAGTATTTT.

The J gene is TRBJ1-1, the V gene TRBV19; D gene unclear. V shed 1 base and J shed 0 bases, with 9 bases lying between them. The CDR3 sequence is 15 residues long. CDR1 is LNHDA, CDR2 SQIVND, per germline (reference sequence). The CDR3 region has the DNA TGTGCCAGTAGTATAGGGAACTCATTGAACACTGAAGCTTTCTTT. Translated, it gives CASSIGNSLNTEAFF.

This chain connects TRBV11-1 to TRBJ1-5, with 11 positions matching TRBD1. This CDR3 spans 20 amino acids. V trimming: 5 bases; J trimming: 3 bases; junction bases outside the gene matches: 18. Germline loops: CDR1 SGHAT, CDR2 FQDESV (reference sequence). The chain's CDR3 is CASSNGWRTGGAKSNQPQHF. Here the CDR3 DNA reads TGTGCCAGCAGCAACGGATGGAGGACAGGGGGCGCGAAGTCCAATCAGCCCCAGCATTTT.

The chain joins TRBV6-5 to TRBJ2-5; tentatively, D is TRBD2 (5 bases). Trimming stripped 0 bases from V and 4 bases from J, with 9 bases between. The CDR3 is 14 amino acids. Germline V gene data show CDR1 as MNHEY and CDR2 as SVGAGI. CDR3 residues: CASSYSRAGETQYF. Here the CDR3 DNA reads TGTGCCAGCAGTTACTCGAGGGCGGGAGAGACCCAGTACTTC.

The chain employs TRBV30 and TRBJ2-7; 12 bases map to TRBD2. J was trimmed by 5 bases and V by 5 bases; bases with no gene match: 13. Germline values: CDR1 GTSNPN, CDR2 SVGIG (reference sequence). This CDR3 contains 16 residues. The CDR3 reads CAWVPTRLAGVHEQYF. As DNA, the CDR3 is TGTGCCTGGGTCCCCACCCGACTAGCGGGAGTCCACGAGCAGTACTTC. Full variable domain (rest looked up from reference TRBV30 and TRBJ2-7): SQTIHQWPATLVQPVGSPLSLECTVEGTSNPNLYWYRQAAGRGLQLLFYSVGIGQISSEVPQNLSASRPQDRQFILSSKKLLLSDSGFYLCAWVPTRLAGVHEQYFGPGTRLTVT.